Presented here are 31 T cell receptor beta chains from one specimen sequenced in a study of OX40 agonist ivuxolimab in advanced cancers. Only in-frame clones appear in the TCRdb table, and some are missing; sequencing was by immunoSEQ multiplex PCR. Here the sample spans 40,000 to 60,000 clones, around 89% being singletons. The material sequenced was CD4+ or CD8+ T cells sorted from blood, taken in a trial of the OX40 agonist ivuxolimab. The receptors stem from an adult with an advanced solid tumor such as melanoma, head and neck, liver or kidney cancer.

Written as DNA, the CDR3 is TGTGCCAGTAGCGGGGAGGTGGGTGAGCAGTTCTTC. Translating it yields CASSGEVGEQFF. V and J are TRBV19 and TRBJ2-1; possibly TRBD2 for D (6 bases). Germline V gene sequence: CDR1 LNHDA, CDR2 SQIVND (reference sequence). V lost 6 bases and J lost 9, with 12 bases in between. The CDR3 length is 12 residues.

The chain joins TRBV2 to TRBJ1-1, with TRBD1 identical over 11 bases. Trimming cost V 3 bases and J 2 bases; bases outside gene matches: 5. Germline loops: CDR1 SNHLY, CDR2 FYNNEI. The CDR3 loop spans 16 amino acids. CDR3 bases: TGTGCCAGCAGTGAGTGGGGGACAGGGGGTAACACTGAAGCTTTCTTT. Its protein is CASSEWGTGGNTEAFF.

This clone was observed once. Here the CDR3 DNA reads TGTGCCAGCAGTCTTACAGGGGGCTGGACAGATACGCAGTATTTT. This translates into CASSLTGGWTDTQYF. The gene calls are TRBV28 and TRBJ2-3, with TRBD1 matching 9 bases. Losses at the gene ends were 5 bases for V and 3 bases for J; bases not matched to a gene: 6. Per germline, CDR1 MDHEN and CDR2 SYDVKM. This CDR3 spans 15 amino acids.

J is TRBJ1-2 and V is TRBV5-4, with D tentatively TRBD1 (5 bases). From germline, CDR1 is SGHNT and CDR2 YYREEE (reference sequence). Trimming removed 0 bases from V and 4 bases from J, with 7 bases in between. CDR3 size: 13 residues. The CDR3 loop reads CASSLETAYGYTF. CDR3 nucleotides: TGTGCCAGCAGCTTGGAGACAGCCTATGGCTACACCTTC.

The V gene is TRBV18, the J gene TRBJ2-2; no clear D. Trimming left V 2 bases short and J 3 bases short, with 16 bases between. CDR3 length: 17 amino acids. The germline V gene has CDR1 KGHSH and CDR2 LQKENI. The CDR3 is CASSPITPSWDTGELFF. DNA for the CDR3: TGTGCCAGCTCACCAATTACGCCCTCCTGGGACACCGGGGAGCTGTTTTTT. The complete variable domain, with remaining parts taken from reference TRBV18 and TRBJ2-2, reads NAGVMQNPRHLVRRRGQEARLRCSPMKGHSHVYWYRQLPEEGLKFMVYLQKENIIDESGMPKERFSAEFPKEGPSILRIQQVVRGDSAAYFCASSPITPSWDTGELFFGEGSRLTVL.

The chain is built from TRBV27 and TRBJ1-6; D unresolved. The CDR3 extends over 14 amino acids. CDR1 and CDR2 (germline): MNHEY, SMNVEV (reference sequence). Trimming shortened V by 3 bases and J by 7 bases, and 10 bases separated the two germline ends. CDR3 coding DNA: TGTGCCAGCAGTTTTTCAAGTTTAAATTCACCCCTCCACTTT. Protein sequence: CASSFSSLNSPLHF.

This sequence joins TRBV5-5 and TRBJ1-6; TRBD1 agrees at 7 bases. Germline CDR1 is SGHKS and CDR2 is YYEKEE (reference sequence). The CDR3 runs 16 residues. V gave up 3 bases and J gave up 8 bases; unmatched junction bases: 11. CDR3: CASSSYKQGIYSPLHF. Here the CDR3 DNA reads TGTGCCAGCAGCTCCTACAAACAGGGGATTTATTCACCCCTCCACTTT.

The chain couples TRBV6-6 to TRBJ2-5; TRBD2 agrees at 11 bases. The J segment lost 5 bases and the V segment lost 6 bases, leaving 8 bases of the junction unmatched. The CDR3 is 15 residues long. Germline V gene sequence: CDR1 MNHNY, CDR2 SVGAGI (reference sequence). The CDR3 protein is CASSHETSGEETQYF. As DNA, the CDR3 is TGTGCCAGCAGCCACGAGACTAGCGGGGAGGAGACCCAGTACTTC.

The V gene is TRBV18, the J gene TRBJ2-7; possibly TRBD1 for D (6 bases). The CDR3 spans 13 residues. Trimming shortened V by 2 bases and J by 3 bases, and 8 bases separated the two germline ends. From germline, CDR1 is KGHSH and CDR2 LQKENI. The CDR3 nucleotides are TGTGCCAGCTCACCAGGACAGCTCTACGAGCAGTACTTC. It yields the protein CASSPGQLYEQYF.

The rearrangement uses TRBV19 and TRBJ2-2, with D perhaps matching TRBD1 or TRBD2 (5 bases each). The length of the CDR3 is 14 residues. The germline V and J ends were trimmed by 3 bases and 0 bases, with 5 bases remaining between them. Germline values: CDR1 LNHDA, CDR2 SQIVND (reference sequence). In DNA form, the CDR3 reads TGTGCCAGTAGTATGGGGGCGAACACCGGGGAGCTGTTTTTT. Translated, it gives CASSMGANTGELFF.

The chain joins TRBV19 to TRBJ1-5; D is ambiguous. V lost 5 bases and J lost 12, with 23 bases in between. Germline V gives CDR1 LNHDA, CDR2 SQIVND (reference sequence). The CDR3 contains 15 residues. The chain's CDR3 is CASSAQTASRPDQHF. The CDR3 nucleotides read TGTGCCAGTAGTGCGCAAACGGCAAGCAGGCCAGACCAGCATTTT.

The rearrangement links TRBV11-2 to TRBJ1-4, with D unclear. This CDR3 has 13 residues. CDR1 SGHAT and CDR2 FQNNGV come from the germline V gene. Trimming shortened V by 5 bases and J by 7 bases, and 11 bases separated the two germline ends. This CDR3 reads CASSPSGVEKLFF. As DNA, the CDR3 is TGTGCCAGCAGCCCAAGCGGGGTTGAAAAACTGTTTTTT.

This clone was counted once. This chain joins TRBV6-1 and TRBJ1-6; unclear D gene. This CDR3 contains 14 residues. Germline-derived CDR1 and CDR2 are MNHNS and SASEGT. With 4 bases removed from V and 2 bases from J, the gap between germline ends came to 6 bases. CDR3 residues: CASSAGPYNSPLHF. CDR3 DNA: TGTGCCAGCAGTGCCGGACCCTATAATTCACCCCTCCACTTT.

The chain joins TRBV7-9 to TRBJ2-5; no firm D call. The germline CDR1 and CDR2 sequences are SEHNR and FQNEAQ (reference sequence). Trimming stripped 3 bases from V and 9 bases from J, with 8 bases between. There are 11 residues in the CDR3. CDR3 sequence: CASSFNEAQYF. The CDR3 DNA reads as TGTGCCAGCAGCTTTAACGAGGCCCAGTACTTC.

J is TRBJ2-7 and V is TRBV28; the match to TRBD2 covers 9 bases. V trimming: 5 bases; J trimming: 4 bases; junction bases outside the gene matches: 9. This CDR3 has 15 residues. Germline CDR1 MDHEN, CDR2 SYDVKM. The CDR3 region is CASSGSGTSRYEQYF. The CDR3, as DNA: TGTGCCAGCAGTGGATCCGGGACTAGCCGTTACGAGCAGTACTTC.

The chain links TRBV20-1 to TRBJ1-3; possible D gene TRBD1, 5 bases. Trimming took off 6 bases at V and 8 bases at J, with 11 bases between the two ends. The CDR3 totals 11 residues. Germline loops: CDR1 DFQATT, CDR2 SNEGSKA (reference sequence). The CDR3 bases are TGCAGTGCGCAGAGAGGGGACACCATATATTTT. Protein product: CSAQRGDTIYF.

CDR3 sequence reads: CAISAGTGDEQYF. CDR3 nucleotides: TGTGCCATCAGTGCCGGGACAGGGGACGAGCAGTACTTC. V and J are TRBV10-3 and TRBJ2-7; TRBD1 matches at 10 bases. This CDR3 has 13 residues. Germline V CDR1 and CDR2: ENHRY, SYGVKD. Unmatched junction bases numbered 2, after V lost 4 bases and J lost 5 bases.

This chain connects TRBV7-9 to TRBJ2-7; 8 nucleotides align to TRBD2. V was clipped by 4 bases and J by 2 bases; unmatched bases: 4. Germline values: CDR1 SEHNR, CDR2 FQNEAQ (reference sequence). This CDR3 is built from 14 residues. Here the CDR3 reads CASSSSGGTYEQYF. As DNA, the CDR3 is TGTGCCAGCAGCTCCAGCGGGGGTACCTACGAGCAGTACTTC.

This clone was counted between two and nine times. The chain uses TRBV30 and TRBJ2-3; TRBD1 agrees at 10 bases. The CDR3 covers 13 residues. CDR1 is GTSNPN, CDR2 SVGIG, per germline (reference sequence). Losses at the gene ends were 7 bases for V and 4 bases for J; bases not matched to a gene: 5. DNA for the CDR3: TGTGCCTTGGACAGGGGGGGGCCAGATACGCAGTATTTT. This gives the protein CALDRGGPDTQYF.

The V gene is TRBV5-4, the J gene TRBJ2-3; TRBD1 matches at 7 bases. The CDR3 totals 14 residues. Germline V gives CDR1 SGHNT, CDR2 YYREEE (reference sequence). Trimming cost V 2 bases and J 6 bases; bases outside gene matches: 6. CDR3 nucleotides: TGTGCCAGCAGCTTAGGGGGCCGCATGGATACGCAGTATTTT. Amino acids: CASSLGGRMDTQYF.

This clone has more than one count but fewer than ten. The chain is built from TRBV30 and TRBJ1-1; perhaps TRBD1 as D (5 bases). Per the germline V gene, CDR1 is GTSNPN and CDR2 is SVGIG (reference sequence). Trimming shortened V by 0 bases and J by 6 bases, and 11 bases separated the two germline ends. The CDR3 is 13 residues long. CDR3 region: CAWSVLTASEAFF. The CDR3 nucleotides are TGTGCCTGGAGTGTATTGACAGCATCTGAAGCTTTCTTT.

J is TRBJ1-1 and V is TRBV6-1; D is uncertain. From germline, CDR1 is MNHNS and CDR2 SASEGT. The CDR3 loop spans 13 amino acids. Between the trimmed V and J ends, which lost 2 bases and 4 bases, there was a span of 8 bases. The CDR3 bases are TGTGCCAGCAGTGAATCGGTCCCCACTGAAGCTTTCTTT. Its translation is CASSESVPTEAFF.

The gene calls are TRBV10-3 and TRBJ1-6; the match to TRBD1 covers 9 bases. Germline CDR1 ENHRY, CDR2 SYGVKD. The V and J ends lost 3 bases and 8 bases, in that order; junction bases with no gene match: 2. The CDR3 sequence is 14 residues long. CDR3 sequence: CAISDGTGYSPLHF. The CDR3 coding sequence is TGTGCCATCAGTGATGGGACAGGGTATTCACCCCTCCACTTT.

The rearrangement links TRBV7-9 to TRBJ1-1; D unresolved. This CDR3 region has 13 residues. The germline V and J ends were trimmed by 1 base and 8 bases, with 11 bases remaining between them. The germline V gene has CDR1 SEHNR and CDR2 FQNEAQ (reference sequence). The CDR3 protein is CASSLGASPEAFF. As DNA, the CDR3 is TGTGCCAGCAGCTTAGGGGCTAGCCCAGAAGCTTTCTTT.

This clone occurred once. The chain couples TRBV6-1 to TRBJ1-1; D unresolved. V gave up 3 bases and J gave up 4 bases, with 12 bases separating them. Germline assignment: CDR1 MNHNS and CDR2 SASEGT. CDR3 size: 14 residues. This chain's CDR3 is CASSEITRSTEAFF. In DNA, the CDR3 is TGTGCCAGCAGTGAGATTACAAGGAGCACTGAAGCTTTCTTT.

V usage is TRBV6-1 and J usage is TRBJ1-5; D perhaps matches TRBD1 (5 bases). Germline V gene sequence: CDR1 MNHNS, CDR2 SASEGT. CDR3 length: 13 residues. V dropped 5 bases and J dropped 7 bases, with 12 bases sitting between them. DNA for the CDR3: TGTGCCAGCAGTCCCGGCAGGGAGCAGCCCCAGCATTTT. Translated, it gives CASSPGREQPQHF.

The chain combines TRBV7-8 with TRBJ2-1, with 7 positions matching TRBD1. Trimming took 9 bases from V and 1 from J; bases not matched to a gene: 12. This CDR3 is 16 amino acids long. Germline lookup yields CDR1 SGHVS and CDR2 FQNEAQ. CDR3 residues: CASRSSLDRSYNEQFF. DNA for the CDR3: TGTGCCAGTCGTAGCTCCCTGGACAGGTCCTACAATGAGCAGTTCTTC.

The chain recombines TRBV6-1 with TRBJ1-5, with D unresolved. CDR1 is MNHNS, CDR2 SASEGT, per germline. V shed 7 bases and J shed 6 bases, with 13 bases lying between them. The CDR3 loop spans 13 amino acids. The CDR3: CASKGGSAQPQHF. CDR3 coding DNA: TGTGCCAGCAAAGGCGGGAGCGCTCAGCCCCAGCATTTT.

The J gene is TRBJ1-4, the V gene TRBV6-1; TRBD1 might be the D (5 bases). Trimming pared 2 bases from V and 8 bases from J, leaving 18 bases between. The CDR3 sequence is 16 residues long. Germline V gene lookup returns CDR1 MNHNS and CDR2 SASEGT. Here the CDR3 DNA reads TGTGCCAGCAGTGAACTTCGTTGGGGGTCTAGCGAAAAACTGTTTTTT. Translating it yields CASSELRWGSSEKLFF.

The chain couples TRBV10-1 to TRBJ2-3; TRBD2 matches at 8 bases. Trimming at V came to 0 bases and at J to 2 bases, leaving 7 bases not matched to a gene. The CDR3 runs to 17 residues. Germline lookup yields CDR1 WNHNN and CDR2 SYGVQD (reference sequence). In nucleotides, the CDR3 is TGCGCCAGCAGTGAGTCTCTAGGCGGGGGGCCCACAGATACGCAGTATTTT. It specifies CASSESLGGGPTDTQYF.

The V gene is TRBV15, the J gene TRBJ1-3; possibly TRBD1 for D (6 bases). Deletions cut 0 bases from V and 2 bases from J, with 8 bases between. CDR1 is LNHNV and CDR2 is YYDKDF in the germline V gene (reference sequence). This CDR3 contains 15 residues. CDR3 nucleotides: TGTGCCACCAGCAGAGACCGGACAGCTGGAAACACCATATATTTT. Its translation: CATSRDRTAGNTIYF.